The 25 T cell receptor beta chains given below trace back to one sample, sequenced in a study of graft-versus-host responses after intestinal transplantation. The assay was immunoSEQ multiplex PCR, and TCRdb's table has in-frame clones only and misses some. Among 70,000 to 100,000 clones, less than 90% were seen once, and the ten largest hold roughly 0.32%. Which antigens these TCRs recognize remains unknown. Sequenced here: unstimulated CD4+ T cells sorted from spleen or lymph node cells, sampled before intestinal transplant. Receptors originate from a human donor who received an intestinal transplant.

The genes are TRBV30 and TRBJ1-2, with D unclear. Germline loops: CDR1 GTSNPN, CDR2 SVGIG (reference sequence). With 5 bases removed from V and 8 bases from J, the gap between germline ends came to 18 bases. This CDR3 has 13 residues. CDR3 sequence: CAWSLGRVRGYTF. The CDR3 DNA reads TGTGCCTGGTCGTTGGGGAGGGTACGCGGCTACACCTTC.

The DNA for the CDR3 is TGTGCCAGTAGTATAGCTTTTAGCGGGATTAGGAACAATGAGCAGTTCTTC. It yields the protein CASSIAFSGIRNNEQFF. The chain recombines TRBV19 with TRBJ2-1, with 8 bases identical to TRBD2. The CDR3 covers 17 residues. The V segment lost 1 base and the J segment 5 bases; nucleotides outside the gene matches: 10. CDR1 is LNHDA and CDR2 is SQIVND in the germline V gene (reference sequence).

This clone was recorded once. This chain uses TRBV30 with TRBJ2-7; D is ambiguous. Trimming left V 2 bases short and J 2 bases short, with 10 bases between. In germline, CDR1 is GTSNPN, CDR2 SVGIG (reference sequence). This CDR3 comprises 13 residues. CDR3: CAWSLGSPYEQYF. The CDR3 DNA reads TGTGCCTGGAGTCTGGGCAGCCCCTACGAGCAGTACTTC.

J is TRBJ2-2 and V is TRBV5-6; no definite D call. CDR3 length: 15 amino acids. V was shortened by 2 bases and J by 2 bases, with 10 bases between the two germline ends. Looked up from germline, CDR1 is SGHDT and CDR2 is YYEEEE. The CDR3 spells CASSLYRLNTGELFF. CDR3 nucleotide sequence: TGTGCCAGCAGCTTATACAGATTAAACACCGGGGAGCTGTTTTTT.

The chain is built from TRBV29-1 and TRBJ1-2; D is undetermined. V dropped 4 bases and J dropped 4 bases, with 10 bases sitting between them. The CDR3 length is 12 residues. Germline V gives CDR1 SQVTM, CDR2 ANQGSEA. CDR3 in amino acids: CSVVDLVYGYTF. The CDR3 coding sequence is TGCAGCGTTGTGGATCTAGTCTATGGCTACACCTTC. Supplemented by reference TRBV29-1 and TRBJ1-2, the full variable domain reads SAVISQKPSRDICQRGTSLTIQCQVDSQVTMMFWYRQQPGQSLTLIATANQGSEATYESGFVIDKFPISRPNLTFSTLTVSNMSPEDSSIYLCSVVDLVYGYTFGSGTRLTVV.

The chain is built from TRBV2 and TRBJ2-5; tentatively, D is TRBD2 (5 bases). Germline CDR1 SNHLY, CDR2 FYNNEI. V was trimmed by 8 bases and J by 3 bases, leaving 13 bases between them. This CDR3 region has 13 residues. The CDR3 protein is CASSGLVKETQYF. The CDR3 nucleotides read TGTGCCAGCTCTGGACTTGTAAAAGAGACCCAGTACTTC. Supplemented by reference TRBV2 and TRBJ2-5, the full variable domain reads EPEVTQTPSHQVTQMGQEVILRCVPISNHLYFYWYRQILGQKVEFLVSFYNNEISEKSEIFDDQFSVERPDGSNFTLKIRSTKLEDSAMYFCASSGLVKETQYFGPGTRLLVL.

The chain combines TRBV2 with TRBJ2-3; 9 bases align to TRBD1. The CDR3 consists of 16 residues. V lost 6 bases, J lost 0 bases, and 7 bases stayed unmatched. Looked up from germline, CDR1 is SNHLY and CDR2 is FYNNEI. CDR3 residues: CASSKDRGLSTDTQYF. The CDR3 DNA reads as TGTGCCAGCAGCAAGGACAGGGGCCTTAGCACAGATACGCAGTATTTT.

This clone was counted once. The V gene is TRBV5-4, the J gene TRBJ2-7, with TRBD1 as a possible D gene (5 bases). There are 17 residues in the CDR3. V lost 3 bases to trimming and J lost 5 bases, with 24 bases between them. CDR1 is SGHNT, CDR2 YYREEE, per germline (reference sequence). The CDR3 reads CASSSGVGPPVSHEQYF. Here the CDR3 DNA reads TGTGCCAGCAGCTCCGGAGTGGGGCCCCCAGTGAGCCACGAGCAGTACTTC.

This clone was seen a single time. The V and J genes are TRBV5-6 and TRBJ1-1; 9 bases are shared with TRBD1. This CDR3 contains 15 residues. Germline CDR1 SGHDT, CDR2 YYEEEE. The ends lost 0 bases at V and 4 bases at J; junction bases unmatched: 4. The CDR3 DNA follows: TGTGCCAGCAGCTTGGATGGACAGGGGAGCACTGAAGCTTTCTTT. Translated: CASSLDGQGSTEAFF.

In DNA, the CDR3 is TGTGCCAGCAGCGTAGCTGGGGGGATGAATGAGCAGTTCTTC. It yields the protein CASSVAGGMNEQFF. This chain uses TRBV9 with TRBJ2-1; perhaps TRBD2 as D (6 bases). Trimming removed 0 bases at V and 7 bases at J, with 11 bases between. Germline loops: CDR1 SGDLS, CDR2 YYNGEE. This CDR3 contains 14 residues.

CDR3 region: CASSSRQGSYGYTF. As DNA, the CDR3 is TGTGCCAGCAGTTCCCGACAGGGGAGCTATGGCTACACCTTC. The chain couples TRBV28 to TRBJ1-2, with 8 bases lining up with TRBD1. This CDR3 has 14 amino acids. Germline values: CDR1 MDHEN, CDR2 SYDVKM. V gave up 4 bases and J gave up 4 bases; unmatched junction bases: 5.

The J gene is TRBJ2-4, the V gene TRBV5-1; D perhaps matches TRBD2 (5 bases). Germline CDR1 SGHRS, CDR2 YFSETQ. V gave up 0 bases and J gave up 1 base, with 11 bases separating them. The CDR3 has 16 residues. This chain's CDR3 is CASSLVDSDAKNIQYF. CDR3 nucleotide sequence: TGCGCCAGCAGCTTGGTGGACTCGGATGCCAAAAACATTCAGTACTTC. Supplemented by reference TRBV5-1 and TRBJ2-4, the full variable domain reads KAGVTQTPRYLIKTRGQQVTLSCSPISGHRSVSWYQQTPGQGLQFLFEYFSETQRNKGNFPGRFSGRQFSNSRSEMNVSTLELGDSALYLCASSLVDSDAKNIQYFGAGTRLSVL.

The chain links TRBV20-1 to TRBJ1-6; D remains unclear. The CDR3 runs to 11 residues. Germline V lookup: CDR1 DFQATT, CDR2 SNEGSKA (reference sequence). The ends were cut back, 2 bases at V and 9 bases at J, with 5 bases in the middle. The CDR3, as DNA: TGCAGTGCTAGATCCGGTTCACCCCTCCACTTT. Translated, it gives CSARSGSPLHF.

This sequence joins TRBV9 and TRBJ2-3, with 7 bases fitting TRBD2. The CDR3 contains 16 residues. Germline CDR1 is SGDLS and CDR2 is YYNGEE. V trimming: 4 bases; J trimming: 0 bases; junction bases outside the gene matches: 8. The chain's CDR3 is CASSPVGSGSTDTQYF. DNA of the CDR3: TGTGCCAGCAGCCCTGTGGGTAGCGGGAGCACAGATACGCAGTATTTT.

This chain connects TRBV28 to TRBJ1-1; 12 bases align to TRBD1. The CDR3 spans 16 residues. V lost 2 bases to trimming and J lost 4 bases; unmatched junction nucleotides: 5. CDR1 is MDHEN, CDR2 SYDVKM, per germline. CDR3 region: CASSLGGQGARTEAFF. The DNA of the CDR3 is TGTGCCAGCAGTTTAGGGGGACAGGGGGCGCGCACTGAAGCTTTCTTT.

V and J are TRBV28 and TRBJ1-2; 8 bases line up with TRBD1. J lost 7 bases, V lost 7 bases, and 5 bases had no gene match. Looked up from germline, CDR1 is MDHEN and CDR2 is SYDVKM. This CDR3 has 12 amino acids. In DNA form, the CDR3 reads TGTGCCAGCATCGGGGACAGGTTTGGCTACACCTTC. It yields the protein CASIGDRFGYTF.

The rearrangement links TRBV7-3 to TRBJ1-6, with TRBD1 identical over 7 bases. Germline V gene data show CDR1 as SGHTA and CDR2 as FQGTGA. The J segment lost 10 bases and the V segment lost 5 bases, leaving 8 bases of the junction unmatched. The CDR3 runs 14 residues. The DNA of the CDR3 is TGTGCCAGCAGCCCGACAGGGCCAGGCTCACCCCTCCACTTT. This sequence encodes CASSPTGPGSPLHF.

The chain links TRBV27 to TRBJ1-1, with D maybe TRBD1 (6 bases). The CDR3 has 11 amino acids. V lost 7 bases to trimming and J lost 4 bases, with 7 bases between them. The germline CDR1 and CDR2 sequences are MNHEY and SMNVEV (reference sequence). In DNA, the CDR3 is TGTGCCAGCAACAGGGCCACTGAAGCTTTCTTT. Its translation: CASNRATEAFF.

V gene TRBV4-2 combines with J gene TRBJ2-3; 8 bases agree with TRBD2. Losses at the gene ends were 1 base for V and 2 bases for J; bases not matched to a gene: 8. Germline V gene data show CDR1 as LGHNA and CDR2 as YNFKEQ. CDR3 length: 17 residues. The chain's CDR3 is CASSQGTKAGATDTQYF. CDR3 bases: TGTGCCAGCAGCCAAGGGACCAAAGCGGGAGCCACAGATACGCAGTATTTT.

This clone has a single count. The rearrangement links TRBV9 to TRBJ1-1, with D tentatively TRBD1 (6 bases). The CDR3 covers 16 residues. Germline V CDR1 and CDR2: SGDLS, YYNGEE. V was pared by 3 bases and J by 0 bases, with 15 bases between. Here the CDR3 reads CASSADTGRVNTEAFF. CDR3 nucleotides: TGTGCCAGCAGCGCCGACACAGGGAGGGTGAACACTGAAGCTTTCTTT.

The rearrangement links TRBV30 to TRBJ2-3; the match to TRBD2 covers 8 bases. CDR1 and CDR2 (germline): GTSNPN, SVGIG (reference sequence). V lost 2 bases to trimming and J lost 6 bases; unmatched junction nucleotides: 13. This CDR3 is 16 amino acids long. CDR3 sequence reads: CAWSTGRQRGSDTQYF. As DNA, the CDR3 is TGTGCCTGGAGTACTGGACGGCAGCGGGGGTCGGATACGCAGTATTTT.

V gene TRBV7-9 combines with J gene TRBJ2-1; a weak D match, TRBD1 (6 bases). Germline loops: CDR1 SEHNR, CDR2 FQNEAQ (reference sequence). V was pared by 5 bases and J by 4 bases, with 18 bases between. CDR3 size: 16 residues. Written as DNA, the CDR3 is TGTGCCAGCAGCCCAACCAAGGGGGAAAGATACAATGAGCAGTTCTTC. This translates into CASSPTKGERYNEQFF.

The chain joins TRBV18 to TRBJ2-1; 11 bases are shared with TRBD2. The V and J ends lost 4 bases and 6 bases, in that order; junction bases with no gene match: 2. The CDR3 length is 14 residues. Germline-derived CDR1 and CDR2 are KGHSH and LQKENI. As DNA, the CDR3 is TGTGCCAGCTCACTAGCGGGGGGGCTCAATGAGCAGTTCTTC. It translates to CASSLAGGLNEQFF.

The genes are TRBV2 and TRBJ2-6; TRBD1 matches at 8 bases. From germline, CDR1 is SNHLY and CDR2 FYNNEI. The CDR3 is 16 residues long. V shed 6 bases, J shed 2 bases, and the junction held 6 bases outside the gene matches. The CDR3 sequence: CASRSDRGPGANVLTF. The CDR3 region has the DNA TGTGCCAGCAGGAGCGACAGGGGACCTGGGGCCAACGTCCTGACTTTC.

This chain connects TRBV5-1 to TRBJ1-3; D ambiguous. The CDR3 contains 13 residues. Trimming cost V 4 bases and J 1 base, with 6 bases left between them. From germline, CDR1 is SGHRS and CDR2 YFSETQ. CDR3 coding DNA: TGCGCCAGCAGCACGGGGTCTGGAAACACCATATATTTT. Protein product: CASSTGSGNTIYF.